This T cell receptor (beta chain) originates from a study of Ad26.COV2.S vaccination and SARS-CoV-2 variants. The CDR3 is made up of 18 amino acids. Sequencing was performed with immunoSEQ multiplex PCR; in TCRdb, only in-frame clones are kept and a portion is missing. The data hold roughly 410,000 clones, with 83% observed a single time. Treatment in this sample: about 20 received Ad26.COV2.S at low or high dose, single or two shots; roughly five received placebo; per-sample allocation not given. Sampling occurred on day 63 after the first vaccine or placebo injection. This sample comprised peripheral blood, obtained in a trial of Ad26.COV2.S vaccine versus placebo. This TCR was recovered from a person between 18 and 65 years old who received the Ad26.COV2.S COVID-19 vaccine or a placebo. The gene calls are TRBV21-1 and TRBJ1-5; the table's D gene call, TRBD1, was not cross checked with the DNA. TRBV21-1 is assigned pseudogene status. Here the CDR3 DNA reads TGTGCCAGCAGCAAAGAGTCGGACAGGGGGTCGCTTTATCAGCCCCAGCATTTT. As protein: CASSKESDRGSLYQPQHF.